This entry lists 22 T cell receptor beta chains sequenced from one sample in a study of cytomegalovirus exposure and HLA in healthy donors (dated 2017 in TCRdb). The library was obtained by the immunoSEQ multiplex PCR assay. A mixture of 60 forward primers for TCR Vbeta segments and 13 reverse primers for TCR Jbeta segments was used in the multiplex PCR. TCRdb obtained this table from immuneACCESS and retained in-frame rearrangements with V and J assigned. These tables miss some clones; where compared with another copy, unresolved V genes account for less than half of the shortfall, and the remainder is unexplained. The sample data list approximately 90,000 clones, and over 75% of these were observed just once. The ten biggest clones cover roughly 2% of the sample. The material sequenced was PBMCs. The receptors stem from a boy younger than 18 in good health and CMV-seronegative.

Note on this clone: The CDR3 end shows no conserved phenylalanine or tryptophan, and so a read error is likely. No DNA is shown, since the ends of the CDR3 on it are uncertain; the CDR3 is the one TCRdb lists. The chain employs TRBV7-9 and TRBJ2-7; the table gives TRBD1 as D, unverified against the DNA. Germline assignment: CDR1 SEHNR and CDR2 FQNEAQ (reference sequence). Inclusive of both ends, the CDR3 amounts to 12 amino acids. CDR3 region: CASSLEDSGVLL.

The V gene is TRBV6-5, the J gene TRBJ1-3; D unclear. CDR1 is MNHEY, CDR2 SVGAGI, per germline. CDR3 length: 13 residues. Trimming stripped 7 bases from V and 4 bases from J, with 11 bases between. CDR3 amino acids: CASKRTRGNTIYF. For the CDR3, the DNA is TGTGCCAGCAAGAGGACTCGGGGAAACACCATATATTTT.

The V call is TRBV14, the J call TRBJ1-2; 9 bases line up with TRBD1. Per the germline V gene, CDR1 is SGHDN and CDR2 is FVKESK. Unmatched junction bases numbered 4, after V lost 0 bases and J lost 5 bases. The CDR3 sequence is 15 residues long. CDR3 protein: CASSQDTGGLYGYTF. The CDR3 DNA reads TGTGCCAGCAGCCAAGATACAGGGGGCTTGTATGGCTACACCTTC.

The J gene is TRBJ1-1, the V gene TRBV14; 9 bases align to TRBD1. V lost 4 bases and J lost 0; bases outside the gene matches: 0. The germline gives CDR1 SGHDN, CDR2 FVKESK. This CDR3 is built from 14 residues. This chain's CDR3 is CASSRDRVNTEAFF. The CDR3, as DNA: TGTGCCAGCAGCCGGGACAGGGTGAACACTGAAGCTTTCTTT.

The gene calls are TRBV5-4 and TRBJ2-7, with a possible D match to TRBD1 (6 bases). This CDR3 spans 13 amino acids. V was cut by 2 bases and J by 3 bases, with 9 bases left in between. Germline CDR1 reads SGHNT; CDR2 reads YYREEE (reference sequence). The DNA for the CDR3 is TGTGCCAGCAGCTTCGAGGACAGCTACGAGCAGTACTTC. It is translated as CASSFEDSYEQYF.

This chain connects TRBV4-3 to TRBJ1-4; 10 nucleotides agree with TRBD1. Trimming cost V 4 bases and J 5 bases; bases outside gene matches: 4. The length of the CDR3 is 15 residues. Per germline, CDR1 LGHNA and CDR2 YSLEER. The CDR3: CASSPRTGGNEKLFF. The DNA for the CDR3 is TGCGCCAGCAGCCCACGGACAGGGGGGAATGAAAAACTGTTTTTT.

The chain carries TRBV28 and TRBJ2-1; D possibly corresponds to TRBD2 (6 bases). The CDR3 is 15 residues long. Trimming removed 3 bases at V and 4 bases at J, with 13 bases between. Germline V lookup: CDR1 MDHEN, CDR2 SYDVKM. DNA for the CDR3: TGTGCCAGCAGTTTCCCAAGGCGGGGTTACAATGAGCAGTTCTTC. It specifies CASSFPRRGYNEQFF.

The rearrangement links TRBV29-1 to TRBJ1-3; 7 positions agree with TRBD1. The CDR3 loop spans 16 amino acids. V was clipped by 2 bases and J by 0 bases; unmatched bases: 7. CDR1 SQVTM and CDR2 ANQGSEA come from the germline V gene. CDR3 region: CSVESRTGRSGNTIYF. CDR3 in DNA: TGCAGCGTTGAAAGCAGGACAGGACGCTCTGGAAACACCATATATTTT.

This sequence joins TRBV7-9 and TRBJ1-2; D gene ambiguous. The V end was cut by 5 bases, the J end by 4 bases, with 14 bases between. This CDR3 has 14 amino acids. The germline gives CDR1 SEHNR, CDR2 FQNEAQ (reference sequence). CDR3 sequence: CASSAPVRPYGYTF. The CDR3 DNA reads TGTGCCAGCAGCGCACCAGTGCGGCCCTATGGCTACACCTTC.

The genes are TRBV6-1 and TRBJ1-2, with 7 bases identical to TRBD1. The CDR3 spans 14 residues. The germline V gene has CDR1 MNHNS and CDR2 SASEGT. After removal of 3 bases from V and 11 bases from J, the junction contained 12 bases not matched to a gene. In nucleotides, the CDR3 is TGTGCCAGCAGTGATGGACAGGTCCCTCCGAGGTACACCTTC. Encoded protein: CASSDGQVPPRYTF.

There are a few counts of this clone. V and J are TRBV28 and TRBJ2-7; 8 positions agree with TRBD2. Trimming cost V 7 bases and J 3 bases; bases outside gene matches: 8. Germline CDR1 is MDHEN and CDR2 is SYDVKM. The CDR3 is 14 amino acids. Here the CDR3 DNA reads TGTGCCAGCATGGGCGGGGGGTCCTACTACGAGCAGTACTTC. Translation gives CASMGGGSYYEQYF. Drawing the rest from reference TRBV28 and TRBJ2-7, the complete variable domain is DVKVTQSSRYLVKRTGEKVFLECVQDMDHENMFWYRQDPGLGLRLIYFSYDVKMKEKGDIPEGYSVSREKKERFSLILESASTNQTSMYLCASMGGGSYYEQYFGPGTRLTVT.

The V call is TRBV6-5, the J call TRBJ1-1, with 7 bases fitting TRBD1. With 7 bases clipped from V and 1 base from J, the junction kept 9 bases outside the gene matches. The CDR3 runs 15 residues. The germline CDR1 and CDR2 sequences are MNHEY and SVGAGI. This CDR3 is CASTDQGGRNTEAFF. CDR3 in DNA: TGTGCCAGCACCGACCAGGGGGGACGGAACACTGAAGCTTTCTTT.

This clone occurred a few times. This chain links TRBV5-6 with TRBJ2-7, with D perhaps matching TRBD1 (5 bases). The CDR3 extends over 13 amino acids. V lost 2 bases, J lost 5 bases, and 11 bases lay in between. The germline CDR1 and CDR2 sequences are SGHDT and YYEEEE. CDR3 DNA: TGTGCCAGCAGCTTAACAGGCGTCCACGAGCAGTACTTC. Amino acid sequence: CASSLTGVHEQYF. The entire variable domain, with the rest obtained from reference TRBV5-6 and TRBJ2-7, is as follows: DAGVTQSPTHLIKTRGQQVTLRCSPKSGHDTVSWYQQALGQGPQFIFQYYEEEERQRGNFPDRFSGHQFPNYSSELNVNALLLGDSALYLCASSLTGVHEQYFGPGTRLTVT.

V is TRBV2 and J is TRBJ1-5; 9 bases fit TRBD1. From germline, CDR1 is SNHLY and CDR2 FYNNEI. After removal of 8 bases from V and 6 bases from J, the junction contained 2 bases not matched to a gene. The CDR3 totals 12 residues. CDR3 loop: CASGQGIQPQHF. In DNA, the CDR3 is TGTGCCAGCGGACAGGGGATTCAGCCCCAGCATTTT.

This clone was seen once. V and J are TRBV4-1 and TRBJ1-1, with 9 nucleotides matching TRBD1. The germline CDR1 and CDR2 sequences are MGHRA and YSYEKL. The V segment lost 4 bases and the J segment 3 bases; nucleotides outside the gene matches: 3. The CDR3 is 14 amino acids. The chain's CDR3 is CASSRGTGYTEAFF. CDR3 DNA sequence: TGCGCCAGCAGCCGCGGGACAGGGTACACTGAAGCTTTCTTT.

This clone has more than one count but fewer than ten. The chain employs TRBV27 and TRBJ1-4; possible D gene TRBD1, 6 bases. CDR3 length: 14 residues. Trimming left V 3 bases short and J 7 bases short, with 12 bases between. Germline assignment: CDR1 MNHEY and CDR2 SMNVEV (reference sequence). In nucleotides, the CDR3 is TGTGCCAGCAGTTTCACAGGGCTGGGTGAAAAACTGTTTTTT. It translates to CASSFTGLGEKLFF.

The V gene is TRBV30, the J gene TRBJ2-7, with 10 bases fitting TRBD2. CDR3 length: 16 residues. Germline CDR1 reads GTSNPN; CDR2 reads SVGIG (reference sequence). V dropped 3 bases and J dropped 0; count of bases not matched to a gene: 8. This CDR3 is CAWSRTSGPSSYEQYF. For the CDR3, the DNA is TGTGCCTGGAGCCGGACTAGCGGCCCAAGCTCCTACGAGCAGTACTTC.

This clone was detected only once. V and J are TRBV5-6 and TRBJ2-5; 10 bases are a match to TRBD2. CDR1 and CDR2 (germline): SGHDT, YYEEEE. The length of the CDR3 is 14 residues. V lost 4 bases, J lost 6 bases, and 6 bases stayed unmatched. The CDR3 is CASSDQRGGKTQYF. The CDR3 DNA is TGTGCCAGCAGCGATCAGCGGGGGGGCAAGACCCAGTACTTC.

This chain connects TRBV30 to TRBJ1-1, with 7 bases that match TRBD1. V lost 3 bases and J lost 4; bases outside the gene matches: 8. Germline CDR1 GTSNPN, CDR2 SVGIG (reference sequence). The CDR3 loop spans 14 amino acids. The CDR3 DNA reads as TGTGCCTGGAGCGTATTTTCAGGGGGCACTGAAGCTTTCTTT. Translating gives CAWSVFSGGTEAFF.

The rearrangement links TRBV14 to TRBJ2-3; the match to TRBD2 covers 12 bases. Trimming took 1 base from V and 5 from J; bases not matched to a gene: 1. Per germline, CDR1 SGHDN and CDR2 FVKESK. This CDR3 region has 15 residues. The CDR3 sequence is CASSQGGLAGDTQYF. The CDR3, as DNA: TGTGCCAGCAGCCAAGGGGGACTAGCGGGAGATACGCAGTATTTT.

This clone was counted once. This chain uses TRBV29-1 with TRBJ1-1; TRBD1 aligns across 7 bases. Trimming removed 4 bases from V and 1 base from J; junction bases left unmatched: 6. Per the germline V gene, CDR1 is SQVTM and CDR2 is ANQGSEA. The CDR3 contains 14 residues. CDR3 region: CSVVMWTGNTEAFF. The CDR3 nucleotides read TGCAGCGTTGTCATGTGGACAGGGAACACTGAAGCTTTCTTT.

This clone was picked up a small number of times. The rearrangement links TRBV6-5 to TRBJ2-1; the match to TRBD1 covers 8 bases. J lost 8 bases, V lost 6 bases, and 6 bases had no gene match. CDR3 length: 13 residues. Germline V CDR1 and CDR2: MNHEY, SVGAGI. For the CDR3, the DNA is TGTGCCAGCAGCCTTGTACAGGGGGATGAGCAGTTCTTC. Translated, it gives CASSLVQGDEQFF.